This TCR beta chain was sequenced for a study of early T cells in non-severe SARS-CoV-2 infection. As for the study in general: Unpaired chains resulted from sequencing bulk RNA of unsorted whole blood.

This clonotype was observed many times. The target antigen is unknown. Attachment of unique molecular identifiers was made to individual cDNA molecules. TCRdb itself ran the 5' RACE reads through MiXCR, one entry per CDR3 protein. The sample has tens of thousands of distinct CDR3 sequences, approximately 12% seen once. Study outcomes and limitations: Matching results from VDJdb favored anti-spike CD8 responses, leaving private and CD4 specificities undetected.

Sequencing used whole blood. The sequence was obtained from an adult who was a healthcare worker with PCR-confirmed SARS-CoV-2 infection or an uninfected control (not recorded which).

CDR3: CASSVGAGDVYEQYF. The DNA of the CDR3 is TGTGCCAGCAGCGTTGGCGCGGGGGATGTCTACGAGCAGTACTTC. The rearrangement joins TRBV9 to TRBJ2-7, with 7 bases that match TRBD2. Germline V lookup: CDR1 SGDLS, CDR2 YYNGEE. The CDR3 consists of 15 residues. V shed 2 bases and J 3 bases; nucleotides not matched to a gene: 8.